This entry is about one T cell receptor (beta chain). Its antigen is unknown. The CDR3 is made up of 12 amino acids. The germline V and J ends were trimmed by 7 bases and 0 bases, with 4 bases remaining between them. Germline V lookup: CDR1 LGHNA, CDR2 YNFKEQ. This sample stems from a study of T cell responses to AZD1222 COVID-19 vaccine. Whole-study context: Pooled together were second doses at about 4 or about 12 weeks. Study results and caveats: At 160-218 and 743-854, vaccine-associated CD4 TCRs were dominant, and they spanned spike.

Libraries were prepared by immunoSEQ multiplex PCR; TCRdb keeps only in-frame clonotypes and omits some of them. The sample holds 100,000 to 150,000 clones, around 87% seen once. The sequencing used peripheral blood, collected on day 0 of AZD1222 vaccination. The V gene is TRBV4-2, the J gene TRBJ2-1; D is unclear. The sequence derives from an adult in good health. DNA for the CDR3: TGTGCCAGCACCAGCTCCTACAATGAGCAGTTCTTC. This encodes CASTSSYNEQFF.